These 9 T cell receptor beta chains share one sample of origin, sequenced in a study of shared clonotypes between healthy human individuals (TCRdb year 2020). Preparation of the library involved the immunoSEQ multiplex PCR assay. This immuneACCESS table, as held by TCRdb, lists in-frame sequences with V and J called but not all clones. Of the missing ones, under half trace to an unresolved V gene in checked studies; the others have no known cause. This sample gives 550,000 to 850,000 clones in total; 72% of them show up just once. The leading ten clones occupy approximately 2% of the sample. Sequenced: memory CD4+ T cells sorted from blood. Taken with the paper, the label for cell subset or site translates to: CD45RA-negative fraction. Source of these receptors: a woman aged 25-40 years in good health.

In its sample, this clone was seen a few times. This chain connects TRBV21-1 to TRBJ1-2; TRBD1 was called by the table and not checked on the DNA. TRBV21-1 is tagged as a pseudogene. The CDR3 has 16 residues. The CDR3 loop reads CASSKGGTGSVYGYTF. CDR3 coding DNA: TGTGCCAGCAGCAAAGGAGGGACAGGTTCCGTCTATGGCTACACCTTC.

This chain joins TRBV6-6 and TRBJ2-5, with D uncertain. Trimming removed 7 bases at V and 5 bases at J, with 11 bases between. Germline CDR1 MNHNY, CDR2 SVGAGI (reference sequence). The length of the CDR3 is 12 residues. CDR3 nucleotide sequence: TGTGCCAGCAATCCAACTGGGGAGACCCAGTACTTC. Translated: CASNPTGETQYF.

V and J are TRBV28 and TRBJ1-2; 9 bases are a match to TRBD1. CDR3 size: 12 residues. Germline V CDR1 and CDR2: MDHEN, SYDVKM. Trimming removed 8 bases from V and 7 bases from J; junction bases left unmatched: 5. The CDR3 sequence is CASWGQGGGYTF. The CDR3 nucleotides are TGTGCCAGCTGGGGACAGGGTGGTGGCTACACCTTC.

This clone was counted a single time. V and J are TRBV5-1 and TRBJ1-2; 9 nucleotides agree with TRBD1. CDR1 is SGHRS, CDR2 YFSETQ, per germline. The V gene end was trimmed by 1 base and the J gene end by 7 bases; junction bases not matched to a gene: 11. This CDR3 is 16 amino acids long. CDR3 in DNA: TGCGCCAGCAGCTTGAGGACCAACACAGGGGGCCGTGGCTACACCTTC. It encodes CASSLRTNTGGRGYTF.

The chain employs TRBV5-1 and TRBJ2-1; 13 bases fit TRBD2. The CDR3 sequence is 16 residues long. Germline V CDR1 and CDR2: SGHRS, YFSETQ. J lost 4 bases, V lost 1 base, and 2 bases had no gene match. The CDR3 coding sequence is TGCGCCAGCAGCTTGATGACTAGCGGGGGGTACAATGAGCAGTTCTTC. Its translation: CASSLMTSGGYNEQFF.

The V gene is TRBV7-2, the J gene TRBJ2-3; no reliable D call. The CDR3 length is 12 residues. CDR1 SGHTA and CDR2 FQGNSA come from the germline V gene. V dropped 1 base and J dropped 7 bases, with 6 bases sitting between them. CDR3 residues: CASSLERYTQYF. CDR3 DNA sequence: TGTGCCAGCAGCTTAGAACGGTATACGCAGTATTTT.

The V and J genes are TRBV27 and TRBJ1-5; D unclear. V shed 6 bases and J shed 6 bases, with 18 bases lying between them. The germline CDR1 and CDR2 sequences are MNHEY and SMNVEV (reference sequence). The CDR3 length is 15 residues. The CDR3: CASSPQAFEGQPQHF. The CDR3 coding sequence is TGTGCCAGCAGCCCCCAGGCCTTTGAAGGTCAGCCCCAGCATTTT.

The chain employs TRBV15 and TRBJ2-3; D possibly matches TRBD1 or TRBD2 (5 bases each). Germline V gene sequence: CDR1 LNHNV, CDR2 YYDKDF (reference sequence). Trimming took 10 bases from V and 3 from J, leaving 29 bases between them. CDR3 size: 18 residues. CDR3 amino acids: CAIRKTGAIQMKTDTQYF. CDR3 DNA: TGTGCCATACGGAAGACCGGGGCCATCCAGATGAAGACAGATACGCAGTATTTT.

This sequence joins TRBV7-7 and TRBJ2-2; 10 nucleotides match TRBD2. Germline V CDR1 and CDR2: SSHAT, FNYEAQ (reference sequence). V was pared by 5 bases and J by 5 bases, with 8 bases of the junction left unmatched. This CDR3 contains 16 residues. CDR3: CASSPLAGEGTGELFF. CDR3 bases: TGTGCCAGCAGCCCCCTAGCGGGAGAGGGGACCGGGGAGCTGTTTTTT.